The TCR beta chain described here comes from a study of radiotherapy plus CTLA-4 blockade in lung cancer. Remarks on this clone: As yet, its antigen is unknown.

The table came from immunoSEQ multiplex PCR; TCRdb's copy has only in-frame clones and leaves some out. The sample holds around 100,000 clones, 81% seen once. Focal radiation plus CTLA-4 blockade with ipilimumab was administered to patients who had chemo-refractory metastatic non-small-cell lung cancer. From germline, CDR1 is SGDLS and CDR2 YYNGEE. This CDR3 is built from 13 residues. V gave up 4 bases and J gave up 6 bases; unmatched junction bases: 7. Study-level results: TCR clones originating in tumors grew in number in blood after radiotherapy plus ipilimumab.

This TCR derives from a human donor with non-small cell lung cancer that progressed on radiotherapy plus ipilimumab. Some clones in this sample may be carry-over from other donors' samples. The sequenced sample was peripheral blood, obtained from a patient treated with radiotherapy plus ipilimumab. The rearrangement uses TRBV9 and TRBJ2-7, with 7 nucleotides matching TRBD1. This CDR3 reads CASSPGQASEQYF. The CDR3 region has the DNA TGTGCCAGCAGCCCCGGACAGGCTTCCGAGCAGTACTTC.